The 29 T cell receptor beta chains below come from one sample, sequenced in a study of naive and memory T cell subsets (TCRdb year 2017). Library construction relied on 5' RACE. Sequencing was performed on an Illumina MiSeq. The ligated cDNA was amplified in four rounds of PCR with nested alpha and beta constant region primers together with the SP2 primer. TCRdb took the public reads, trimmed them with fastp at Q25, ran MiXCR for clone calling and kept in-frame beta chains. Every entry covers one CDR3 protein and lists the most common genes and DNA from its rows. The sample yields roughly 56,000 distinct CDR3 sequences; around 7.7% were counted once. Of the sample, 9.7% falls within the top ten clones. The study described a robust, sensitive protocol for amplifying, sequencing and analyzing TCRs, using 3' ligation of a UMI-containing oligonucleotide to TCR cDNA. The source of these receptors is a male donor in good health.

This chain joins TRBV12-3 or TRBV12-4 and TRBJ2-4; 10 bases are a match to TRBD1. There are 16 residues in the CDR3. Trimming removed 6 bases from V and 3 bases from J; junction bases left unmatched: 8. The CDR3 DNA reads TGTGCCAGCAGCCAGGACAGGGGGGCGGTCAAAAACATTCAGTACTTC. Protein product: CASSQDRGAVKNIQYF.

In this sample, this clonotype turned up many times. The chain employs TRBV25-1 and TRBJ1-3; no definite D call. Trimming left V 6 bases short and J 4 bases short, with 19 bases between. Germline V gives CDR1 MGHDK, CDR2 SYGVNS. The CDR3 runs to 16 residues. The DNA for the CDR3 is TGTGCCAGCAGCCCGGTTAGGGCTTCTGAAGGAAACACCATATATTTT. This gives the protein CASSPVRASEGNTIYF. The entire variable domain, with the rest obtained from reference TRBV25-1 and TRBJ1-3, is as follows: EADIYQTPRYLVIGTGKKITLECSQTMGHDKMYWYQQDPGMELHLIHYSYGVNSTEKGDLSSESTVSRIRTEHFPLTLESARPSHTSQYLCASSPVRASEGNTIYFGEGSWLTVV.

This sequence joins TRBV6-1 and TRBJ1-5, with TRBD1 matching over 8 bases. The CDR3 length is 15 residues. J lost 4 bases, V lost 5 bases, and 7 bases had no gene match. CDR1 MNHNS and CDR2 SASEGT come from the germline V gene. The CDR3 nucleotides are TGTGCCAGCAGTAAAGACAGGGGTGGAAATCAGCCCCAGCATTTT. Encoded protein: CASSKDRGGNQPQHF.

This clonotype is labeled medium-sized. The rearrangement joins TRBV10-2 to TRBJ2-3; TRBD1 matches 7 bases. V gave up 4 bases and J gave up 2 bases; unmatched junction bases: 6. Germline V CDR1 and CDR2: WSHSY, SAAADI. The CDR3 loop spans 15 amino acids. The CDR3 region is CASSGTGDNTDTQYF. The CDR3 bases are TGCGCCAGCAGTGGGACAGGTGATAACACAGATACGCAGTATTTT.

This clonotype was detected only a few times. The chain is built from TRBV6-2 or TRBV6-3 and TRBJ2-5; unclear D gene. The germline gives CDR1 MNHEY, CDR2 SVGEGT. The V end lost 7 bases, the J end lost 4 bases, and 16 bases lay between the germline ends. This CDR3 comprises 14 residues. For the CDR3, the DNA is TGTGCCAGCATTCGTAGTAACAGCAGAGAGACCCAGTACTTC. This encodes CASIRSNSRETQYF.

This clonotype has a count of ten or more. The gene calls are TRBV20-1 and TRBJ2-3, with unresolved D. Germline CDR1 DFQATT, CDR2 SNEGSKA (reference sequence). Trimming shortened V by 0 bases and J by 0 bases, and 7 bases separated the two germline ends. The CDR3 consists of 14 residues. The CDR3, as DNA: TGCAGTGCTAGAGAGGACCTTAGCACAGATACGCAGTATTTT. This encodes CSAREDLSTDTQYF.

This clonotype was observed a few times. The V gene is TRBV29-1, the J gene TRBJ2-1, with 10 bases that match TRBD2. The germline CDR1 and CDR2 sequences are SQVTM and ANQGSEA. CDR3 length: 13 amino acids. The V gene end was trimmed by 8 bases and the J gene end by 4 bases; junction bases not matched to a gene: 5. The CDR3 here is CSTTSGEYNEQFF. The CDR3 DNA follows: TGCAGCACAACTAGCGGGGAATACAATGAGCAGTTCTTC.

The sample holds many counts of this clonotype. In DNA, the CDR3 is TGTGCCAGCAGCCGCCGGGCCCCAGAAGGGGAGCAGTACTTC. Translating gives CASSRRAPEGEQYF. The chain recombines TRBV28 with TRBJ2-7, with unresolved D. The CDR3 is 14 amino acids. Trimming left V 6 bases short and J 7 bases short, with 19 bases between. Germline CDR1 reads MDHEN; CDR2 reads SYDVKM.

The DNA of the CDR3 is TGTGCCAGCAGTTACTCCTACAGGGTTTTCGCCTCAGACAATGAGCAGTTCTTC. The encoded protein is CASSYSYRVFASDNEQFF. This sequence joins TRBV6-5 and TRBJ2-1, with D possibly matching TRBD1 (6 bases). CDR3 length: 18 amino acids. In germline, CDR1 is MNHEY, CDR2 SVGAGI. Trimming took 0 bases from V and 5 from J, leaving 20 bases between them.

The J gene is TRBJ2-1, the V gene TRBV6-1; D unresolved. Germline assignment: CDR1 MNHNS and CDR2 SASEGT. The CDR3 consists of 11 residues. V lost 8 bases, J lost 6 bases, and 8 bases lay in between. CDR3 sequence reads: CASVILNEQFF. CDR3 nucleotide sequence: TGTGCCAGCGTGATTCTCAATGAGCAGTTCTTC.

This chain joins TRBV3-1 and TRBJ2-7; no firm D call. CDR1 is LGHDT and CDR2 is YNNKEL in the germline V gene (reference sequence). This CDR3 comprises 13 residues. V lost 5 bases, J lost 1 base, and 9 bases lay in between. The CDR3: CASSYSNSYEQYF. Written as DNA, the CDR3 is TGTGCCAGCAGCTATAGTAATTCCTACGAGCAGTACTTC.

The genes are TRBV6-2 or TRBV6-3 and TRBJ1-5; tentatively, D is TRBD1 (6 bases). Per the germline V gene, CDR1 is MNHEY and CDR2 is SVGEGT. This CDR3 is 15 amino acids long. Trimming pared 2 bases from V and 10 bases from J, leaving 18 bases between. The CDR3 reads CASSYRGTVSRPQHF. The CDR3 nucleotides read TGTGCCAGCAGTTACAGGGGGACGGTATCAAGACCCCAGCATTTT.

This clonotype has ten or more counts. The genes are TRBV6-6 and TRBJ1-6; D remains unclear. V was shortened by 0 bases and J by 8 bases, with 11 bases between the two germline ends. This CDR3 has 15 amino acids. Germline CDR1 and CDR2: MNHNY and SVGAGI (reference sequence). The CDR3 sequence is CASSYSGQWDSPLHF. CDR3 coding DNA: TGTGCCAGCAGTTACTCAGGGCAGTGGGATTCACCCCTCCACTTT.

This sequence joins TRBV2 and TRBJ1-1; tentatively, D is TRBD1 (5 bases). Trimming left V 5 bases short and J 0 bases short, with 19 bases between. This CDR3 has 17 amino acids. Germline lookup yields CDR1 SNHLY and CDR2 FYNNEI. The chain's CDR3 is CASSFSLTRGVNTEAFF. The CDR3 DNA follows: TGTGCCAGCAGTTTTTCCTTAACCAGAGGGGTGAACACTGAAGCTTTCTTT.

This clonotype was seen at least ten times. The V gene is TRBV11-2, the J gene TRBJ2-5, with D perhaps TRBD1 (6 bases). CDR3 length: 13 amino acids. The V gene's germline CDR1 is SGHAT and CDR2 FQNNGV. V dropped 3 bases and J dropped 4 bases, with 9 bases sitting between them. In DNA, the CDR3 is TGTGCCAGCAGCTTGTCAGGGGCAGAGACCCAGTACTTC. This translates into CASSLSGAETQYF.

This clonotype came up once. No conserved phenylalanine or tryptophan is present at the end of the CDR3, so a read error is the likely explanation. The DNA is omitted, as the CDR3 cannot be located on it reliably, and the CDR3 follows TCRdb's listing. The V call is TRBV19, the J call TRBJ2-5; the table calls TRBD2, which could not be checked here. From its first to its last residue, the CDR3 has 9 amino acids. Germline values: CDR1 LNHDA, CDR2 SQIVND (reference sequence). The CDR3 region is CASSRGLAG.

This clonotype was counted only a few times. This chain links TRBV18 with TRBJ1-1; D unclear. Trimming stripped 3 bases from V and 11 bases from J, with 10 bases between. This CDR3 has 11 amino acids. Germline lookup yields CDR1 KGHSH and CDR2 LQKENI. The CDR3 spells CASSPAPAAFF. Written as DNA, the CDR3 is TGTGCCAGCTCACCGGCCCCCGCGGCTTTCTTT. The full variable domain, rest sourced from reference TRBV18 and TRBJ1-1, is NAGVMQNPRHLVRRRGQEARLRCSPMKGHSHVYWYRQLPEEGLKFMVYLQKENIIDESGMPKERFSAEFPKEGPSILRIQQVVRGDSAAYFCASSPAPAAFFGQGTRLTVV.

In its sample, this clonotype was seen many times. V is TRBV20-1 and J is TRBJ1-2; 8 nucleotides line up with TRBD1. This CDR3 contains 16 residues. Germline V gene data show CDR1 as DFQATT and CDR2 as SNEGSKA (reference sequence). Losses at the gene ends were 2 bases for V and 3 bases for J; bases not matched to a gene: 11. This chain's CDR3 is CSARPEGQGAYYGYTF. The DNA for the CDR3 is TGCAGTGCTAGACCTGAGGGGCAGGGGGCTTACTATGGCTACACCTTC.

This clonotype has a handful of counts. The J gene is TRBJ2-3, the V gene TRBV20-1; D possibly corresponds to TRBD2 (5 bases). CDR3 length: 9 amino acids. Germline V gives CDR1 DFQATT, CDR2 SNEGSKA (reference sequence). V lost 5 bases and J 8 bases, leaving 5 bases between the germline ends. The CDR3 DNA follows: TGCAGTGCTGGACTTACGCAGTATTTT. Protein product: CSAGLTQYF.

V is TRBV3-1 and J is TRBJ2-7; D might be TRBD1 (6 bases). The CDR3 is made up of 14 amino acids. CDR1 and CDR2 (germline): LGHDT, YNNKEL (reference sequence). Between the trimmed V and J ends, which lost 4 bases and 8 bases, there was a span of 18 bases. CDR3 DNA: TGTGCCAGCAGCCGCCAGGGGCCCGCTACCAAGCAGTACTTC. Translation gives CASSRQGPATKQYF.

This clonotype was seen a few times. The chain recombines TRBV27 with TRBJ1-5, with D unclear. The germline V and J ends were trimmed by 5 bases and 0 bases, with 11 bases remaining between them. The CDR3 loop spans 15 amino acids. In germline, CDR1 is MNHEY, CDR2 SMNVEV (reference sequence). The CDR3 DNA reads as TGTGCCAGCAGTAGGGAAGCCTATAGCAATCAGCCCCAGCATTTT. It is translated as CASSREAYSNQPQHF.

The V and J genes are TRBV6-5 and TRBJ1-3; a possible D gene is TRBD1 (6 bases). Trimming took off 8 bases at V and 12 bases at J, with 17 bases between the two ends. The CDR3 loop spans 12 amino acids. Germline values: CDR1 MNHEY, CDR2 SVGAGI. CDR3 loop: CASGTPKQDIYF. The CDR3 DNA sequence: TGTGCCAGCGGGACACCGAAACAGGACATATATTTT.

This clonotype was seen ten or more times. The chain carries TRBV3-1 and TRBJ1-1; D uncertain. From germline, CDR1 is LGHDT and CDR2 YNNKEL (reference sequence). The ends were cut back, 3 bases at V and 5 bases at J, with 10 bases in the middle. CDR3 length equals 13 residues. The CDR3 coding sequence is TGTGCCAGCAGCCAGAGCCCACAGACTGAAGCTTTCTTT. Translated, it gives CASSQSPQTEAFF.

This clonotype was seen a few times. The chain links TRBV3-1 to TRBJ1-4; D not certain. Looked up from germline, CDR1 is LGHDT and CDR2 is YNNKEL (reference sequence). V was clipped by 4 bases and J by 0 bases, with 9 bases between them. This CDR3 spans 15 amino acids. In nucleotides, the CDR3 is TGTGCCAGCAGCCCTTACGACTCAACTAATGAAAAACTGTTTTTT. It specifies CASSPYDSTNEKLFF.

This clonotype was counted a few times. V and J are TRBV2 and TRBJ2-1; no firm D call. The V end was cut by 4 bases, the J end by 1 base, with 11 bases between. CDR1 is SNHLY, CDR2 FYNNEI, per germline. The CDR3 consists of 15 residues. CDR3: CASSAARPSYNEQFF. The CDR3 coding sequence is TGTGCCAGCAGTGCGGCTCGCCCTTCCTACAATGAGCAGTTCTTC.

This clonotype was seen a few times. The genes are TRBV20-1 and TRBJ1-6; D is unclear. V was pared by 1 base and J by 15 bases, with 13 bases between. There are 12 residues in the CDR3. The germline CDR1 and CDR2 sequences are DFQATT and SNEGSKA (reference sequence). Here the CDR3 DNA reads TGCAGTGCTAGAGGGAAGGGTCCCGACCTCCACTTT. Amino acids: CSARGKGPDLHF.

This clonotype was observed many times. The chain has TRBV18 and TRBJ2-7; 7 bases match TRBD1. V dropped 5 bases and J dropped 2; count of bases not matched to a gene: 3. CDR3 length: 13 amino acids. Germline CDR1 reads KGHSH; CDR2 reads LQKENI. This chain's CDR3 is CASSSGTAYEQYF. The CDR3 DNA reads TGTGCCAGCTCATCCGGGACAGCCTACGAGCAGTACTTC. The full variable domain, with the rest looked up from reference TRBV18 and TRBJ2-7, is NAGVMQNPRHLVRRRGQEARLRCSPMKGHSHVYWYRQLPEEGLKFMVYLQKENIIDESGMPKERFSAEFPKEGPSILRIQQVVRGDSAAYFCASSSGTAYEQYFGPGTRLTVT.

There are a few counts of this clonotype. The J gene is TRBJ1-2, the V gene TRBV20-1, with 7 nucleotides matching TRBD1. V lost 1 base, J lost 4 bases, and 12 bases stayed unmatched. The CDR3 has 16 amino acids. The germline gives CDR1 DFQATT, CDR2 SNEGSKA (reference sequence). The CDR3 sequence is CSARGQGAFEGYGYTF. In DNA form, the CDR3 reads TGCAGTGCTAGAGGACAGGGAGCATTTGAAGGCTATGGCTACACCTTC.

This clonotype came up a few times. The chain employs TRBV29-1 and TRBJ1-2, with 8 bases that match TRBD1. CDR3 length: 14 amino acids. Germline V gene sequence: CDR1 SQVTM, CDR2 ANQGSEA. V dropped 0 bases and J dropped 2; count of bases not matched to a gene: 2. CDR3 residues: CSVEEDRVNYGYTF. CDR3 nucleotides: TGCAGCGTTGAAGAGGACAGGGTAAACTATGGCTACACCTTC.